The present TCR beta chain was sequenced within a study of cytomegalovirus exposure and HLA in healthy donors. CDR3 length: 16 residues. Unmatched junction bases numbered 9, after V lost 5 bases and J lost 4 bases. Germline values: CDR1 LNHDA, CDR2 SQIVND (reference sequence). The PCR used 60 Vbeta and 13 Jbeta primers. TCRdb keeps only in-frame clones here, not all; method: immunoSEQ multiplex PCR. Of 120,000 or so clones in the sample, 75% are singletons; the top ten hold 3.3%. The clonotype originates from a woman aged 50 to 65 in good health and CMV-seronegative. The rearrangement uses TRBV19 and TRBJ2-5, with 11 bases identical to TRBD2. The specimen sequenced was PBMCs. DNA of the CDR3: TGTGCCAGTAGTGACTCGGGACTAGCGGTCACAGAGACCCAGTACTTC. Amino acids: CASSDSGLAVTETQYF.